These 9 T cell receptor beta chains were all obtained from the same sample, sequenced in a study of blood T cell repertoires in COVID-19. TCRdb's table, derived via immunoSEQ multiplex PCR, lists solely in-frame clones and lacks some. The top ten hold over 3.5% of the sample, which has 100,000 to 150,000 clones, about 92% seen once. Sequencing input: peripheral blood. These receptors came from a man aged 50-60 years with active COVID-19.

The V call is TRBV19, the J call TRBJ1-2, with TRBD1 identical over 8 bases. CDR1 LNHDA and CDR2 SQIVND come from the germline V gene (reference sequence). Trimming at V came to 3 bases and at J to 2 bases, leaving 5 bases not matched to a gene. CDR3 length equals 15 residues. CDR3 nucleotides: TGTGCCAGTAGTATTAGACAGGGGAGGAACTATGGCTACACCTTC. This encodes CASSIRQGRNYGYTF.

The chain combines TRBV5-1 with TRBJ2-1, with 7 bases that match TRBD1. The germline V gene encodes CDR1 SGHRS and CDR2 YFSETQ. Trimming removed 1 base from V and 0 bases from J; junction bases left unmatched: 4. The CDR3 loop spans 16 amino acids. CDR3 nucleotide sequence: TGCGCCAGCAGCTTGCGACAGGGAAGCTCCTACAATGAGCAGTTCTTC. It encodes CASSLRQGSSYNEQFF.

The genes are TRBV6-1 and TRBJ1-5; D unclear. V lost 4 bases to trimming and J lost 4 bases, with 17 bases between them. Looked up from germline, CDR1 is MNHNS and CDR2 is SASEGT. The CDR3 consists of 16 residues. The CDR3 spells CASSGAPRSGNQPQHF. In nucleotides, the CDR3 is TGTGCCAGCAGTGGGGCCCCCAGGTCGGGGAATCAGCCCCAGCATTTT.

This rearrangement joins TRBV3-1 (or the pseudogene TRBV3-2) to TRBJ1-2; 8 nucleotides match TRBD1. This CDR3 region has 15 residues. Germline trimming cut 1 base from V and 6 bases from J; bases unmatched to any gene: 7. Looked up from germline, CDR1 is LGHDT and CDR2 is YNNKEL (reference sequence). The CDR3 DNA follows: TGTGCCAGCAGCCAAGGGGTCCGGACAGGGAATGGCTACACCTTC. As protein: CASSQGVRTGNGYTF.

The table lists this clone with a few counts. V is TRBV11-3 and J is TRBJ1-6, with TRBD1 matching over 9 bases. CDR1 and CDR2 from the germline V gene are SGHNT and YENEEA. J lost 6 bases, V lost 5 bases, and 2 bases had no gene match. The CDR3 sequence is 14 residues long. CDR3 in amino acids: CASSRTGVNSPLHF. CDR3 DNA: TGTGCCAGCAGCCGGACAGGGGTTAATTCACCCCTCCACTTT.

The chain combines TRBV2 with TRBJ2-7, with D unclear. The CDR3 runs 11 residues. Per the germline V gene, CDR1 is SNHLY and CDR2 is FYNNEI. V dropped 4 bases and J dropped 8 bases, with 9 bases sitting between them. Here the CDR3 DNA reads TGTGCCAGCAGTGCAACGGTAAAGCAGTACGTC. Residues: CASSATVKQYV.

This clone was found once. The chain combines TRBV30 with TRBJ1-6; D call uncertain. The germline gives CDR1 GTSNPN, CDR2 SVGIG (reference sequence). V was shortened by 2 bases and J by 5 bases, with 7 bases between the two germline ends. The CDR3 runs 13 residues. The CDR3 nucleotides are TGTGCCTGGAGTAACCAGGATAATTCACCCCTCCACTTT. Translated: CAWSNQDNSPLHF.

CDR3 residues: CASSRNGEFYEQYV. The CDR3 region has the DNA TGTGCCAGCAGCAGAAATGGTGAGTTCTACGAGCAGTACGTC. The rearrangement links TRBV21-1 to TRBJ2-7; the table's D gene call, TRBD2, was not cross checked with the DNA. TRBV21-1 is recorded as a pseudogene. This CDR3 spans 14 amino acids.

A single count supports this clone. The gene calls are TRBV5-1 and TRBJ1-2; TRBD1 agrees at 7 bases. Germline trimming cut 0 bases from V and 6 bases from J; bases unmatched to any gene: 5. CDR1 SGHRS and CDR2 YFSETQ come from the germline V gene. The CDR3 covers 14 residues. The CDR3 protein is CASSLGGTANGYTF. The CDR3 DNA sequence: TGCGCCAGCAGCTTGGGGGGGACAGCGAATGGCTACACCTTC.